Given below is one T cell receptor (beta chain) in context. Study processing details: Amplifying reference gene primers gave estimates of nucleated cell counts. Measured with immunoSEQ multiplex PCR; TCRdb has only the in-frame clones, and not every one. V and J calls and clone size follow that table, whereas D and trimming were derived from the DNA. Of a few hundred thousand clones listed, about 91% are singletons. Trimming took off 1 base at V and 3 bases at J, with 7 bases between the two ends. The CDR3 runs to 15 residues. Germline V gives CDR1 SGHAT, CDR2 FQNNGV. This entry comes from a study of blood T cell repertoires in COVID-19. Study overall: Specimens from acute and convalescent COVID-19 originated in the United States, Italy and Spain.

Those enrolled, adults aged 18 to 89 years, came from 24 US areas. Participants had their cohort set by participant-reported clinical history. The chain couples TRBV11-2 to TRBJ1-6; D is possibly TRBD1 (6 bases). The sequenced material came from PBMCs or T cells enriched from blood (not recorded which). This TCR derives from a middle-aged woman with acute COVID-19. The CDR3 region is CASSLVDSYNSPLHF. The CDR3 DNA sequence: TGTGCCAGCAGCTTAGTGGACAGCTATAATTCACCCCTCCACTTT.